This is a list of T cell receptor beta chains from one sample in a study of lymphopenia after photon versus proton radiotherapy. Clones were read by immunoSEQ multiplex PCR, and TCRdb kept only the in-frame ones, dropping some. The table shows approximately 29,000 clones, with 75% to 90% occurring only once. Material: peripheral blood, obtained from a patient treated with proton-based radiotherapy. Receptors originate from a woman in her seventies with pancreatic cancer. CDR3s include the opening cysteine and the closing phenylalanine or tryptophan. The D gene is left open where the match is weak. The listing skips clone size in some rows; elsewhere it reads once, few, many or a size class.

v_gene	abundance	d_gene	j_gene	CDR3nt	CDR3aa
TRBV28	.	.	TRBJ1-2	TGTGCCAGCAGTTTAGTTCTCTATGGCTACACCTTC	CASSLVLYGYTF
TRBV19	few	TRBD1	TRBJ2-7	TGTGCCAGTAGAACCGGACAGGGGCCCTACGAGCAGTACTTC	CASRTGQGPYEQYF
TRBV6-1	.	.	TRBJ2-3	TGTGCCAGCAGTGAATCCAGACGCACAGATACGCAGTATTTT	CASSESRRTDTQYF
TRBV19	.	.	TRBJ2-3	TGTGCCACTCAGAGGGACTTCACAGATACGCAGTATTTT	CATQRDFTDTQYF
TRBV28	.	.	TRBJ1-2	TGTGCCAGCACCGGCCTAGACTATGGCTACACCTTC	CASTGLDYGYTF
TRBV7-2	.	TRBD1	TRBJ1-1	TGTGCCAGCAGCTTTCGACAGGGGAACACTGAAGCTTTCTTT	CASSFRQGNTEAFF
TRBV9	.	.	TRBJ2-7	TGTGCCAGCAGCGTAGAGGGTGACTACTACGAGCAGTACTTC	CASSVEGDYYEQYF
TRBV6-5	.	TRBD1	TRBJ2-5	TGTGCCAGTGCGAAAGGGGGCAGGGAGACCCAGTACTTC	CASAKGGRETQYF
TRBV7-2	.	TRBD1	TRBJ2-7	TGTGCCAGCAGCCGTCCGGGACAGGGCTACGAGCAGTACTTC	CASSRPGQGYEQYF
TRBV10-3	.	TRBD2	TRBJ2-3	TGTGCCATCAGCGCAGGACTAGCGGGTATCACAGATACGCAGTATTTT	CAISAGLAGITDTQYF
TRBV5-1	.	.	TRBJ1-4	TGCGCCAGCAGCTTGTCCGACAATAATGAAAAACTGTTTTTT	CASSLSDNNEKLFF
TRBV9	.	.	TRBJ2-1	TGTGCCAGCAGCCCCGACCCAGAGGATATCTCCTACAATGAGCAGTTCTTC	CASSPDPEDISYNEQFF
TRBV19	.	TRBD1	TRBJ1-2	TGTGCCAGTAGTTCGGACAGGGCTGGCTACACCTTC	CASSSDRAGYTF
TRBV25-1	.	TRBD1	TRBJ1-6	TGTGCCAGCAGTGGCCGGACAGGGTGGAATTCACCCCTCCACTTT	CASSGRTGWNSPLHF
TRBV4-2	.	TRBD2	TRBJ2-3	TGTGCCAGCAGCCATGGAGGAGCGGGAGTAACAGATACGCAGTATTTT	CASSHGGAGVTDTQYF
TRBV18	.	.	TRBJ1-3	TGTGCCAGCTTCACGGGCTCTGGAAACACCATATATTTT	CASFTGSGNTIYF
TRBV20-1	.	.	TRBJ1-2	TGCAGTGCGAGTTCTAATTATGGCTACACCTTC	CSASSNYGYTF
TRBV5-1	.	TRBD1	TRBJ2-7	TGCGCCAGCAGCGAACGGACAGGGGCCTCCTACGAGCAGTACTTC	CASSERTGASYEQYF
TRBV28	.	.	TRBJ1-5	TGTGCCAGCAGTGATCAGCCCCAGCATTTT	CASSDQPQHF
TRBV30	.	.	TRBJ2-1	TGTGCCTGGAGTGGGGGCCGAGCCAATGAGCAGTTCTTC	CAWSGGRANEQFF
TRBV5-1	.	.	TRBJ1-3	TGCGCCAGCAGCCCCGACAGGCCCTCTGGAAACACCATATATTTT	CASSPDRPSGNTIYF
TRBV7-8	once	TRBD1	TRBJ1-2	TGTGCCAGCAGCCTTGACAGGGGGGATGGCTACACCTTC	CASSLDRGDGYTF